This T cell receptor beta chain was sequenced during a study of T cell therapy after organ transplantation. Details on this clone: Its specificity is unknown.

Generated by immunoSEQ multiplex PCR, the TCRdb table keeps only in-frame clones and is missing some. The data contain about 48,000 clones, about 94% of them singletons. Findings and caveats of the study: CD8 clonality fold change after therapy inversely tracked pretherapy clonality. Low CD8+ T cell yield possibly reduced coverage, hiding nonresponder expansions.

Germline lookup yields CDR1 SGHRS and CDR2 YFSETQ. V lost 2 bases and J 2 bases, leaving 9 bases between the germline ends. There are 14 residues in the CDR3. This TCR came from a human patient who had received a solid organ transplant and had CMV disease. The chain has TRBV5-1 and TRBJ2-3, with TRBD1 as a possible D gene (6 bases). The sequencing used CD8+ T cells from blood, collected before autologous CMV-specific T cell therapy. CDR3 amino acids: CASSFTGFTDTQYF. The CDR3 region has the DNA TGCGCCAGCAGCTTTACAGGGTTCACAGATACGCAGTATTTT.